Below, 32 T cell receptor beta chains from the same sample are listed, as sequenced in a study of T cell responses to AZD1222 COVID-19 vaccine. Profiled with immunoSEQ multiplex PCR; TCRdb holds only in-frame clones, not every one. The repertoire holds 200,000 to 250,000 clones, 90% to 95% seen once, with 1.7% in the top ten. The sequencing used peripheral blood, collected 28 days after the second dose of the MenACWY control vaccine. The source of these receptors is an adult who received the MenACWY meningococcal vaccine as a control.

The rearrangement links TRBV7-8 to TRBJ1-5; D remains ambiguous. This CDR3 spans 13 amino acids. Germline CDR1 reads SGHVS; CDR2 reads FQNEAQ. Trimming pared 1 base from V and 13 bases from J, leaving 14 bases between. CDR3 loop: CASSLGSGFPQHF. The DNA of the CDR3 is TGTGCCAGCAGCTTAGGGTCCGGGTTCCCTCAGCATTTT.

The genes are TRBV9 and TRBJ2-2; 7 bases align to TRBD2. Germline loops: CDR1 SGDLS, CDR2 YYNGEE. Unmatched junction bases numbered 5, after V lost 0 bases and J lost 0 bases. The CDR3 loop spans 17 amino acids. In DNA, the CDR3 is TGTGCCAGCAGCGTAGGTCCGGGAGGCACGAACACCGGGGAGCTGTTTTTT. Translation: CASSVGPGGTNTGELFF.

This chain joins TRBV7-9 and TRBJ1-1; weak D call: TRBD1 (6 bases). The CDR3 is 16 amino acids. Germline CDR1 is SEHNR and CDR2 is FQNEAQ (reference sequence). V was trimmed by 1 base and J by 4 bases, leaving 16 bases between them. The CDR3, as DNA: TGTGCCAGCAGCTTAGAGAAGGGGGGGGGTCCCACTGAAGCTTTCTTT. Protein sequence: CASSLEKGGGPTEAFF.

V gene TRBV30 combines with J gene TRBJ1-1; D unresolved. Germline assignment: CDR1 GTSNPN and CDR2 SVGIG (reference sequence). CDR3 length: 12 residues. V dropped 0 bases and J dropped 6 bases, with 8 bases sitting between them. As DNA, the CDR3 is TGTGCCTGGAGTGTGATGAGAGCTGAAGCTTTCTTT. This sequence encodes CAWSVMRAEAFF.

Here the CDR3 DNA reads TGTGCCAGCAGCTTAGGGGTGACCTCCTATAATTCACCCCTCCACTTT. This codes for CASSLGVTSYNSPLHF. The rearrangement links TRBV13 to TRBJ1-6; D remains ambiguous. CDR3 size: 16 residues. The germline V gene encodes CDR1 PRHDT and CDR2 FYEKMQ (reference sequence). The germline V and J ends were trimmed by 0 bases and 0 bases, with 6 bases remaining between them. Together with reference TRBV13 and TRBJ1-6, the CDR3 gives the full variable domain: AAGVIQSPRHLIKEKRETATLKCYPIPRHDTVYWYQQGPGQDPQFLISFYEKMQSDKGSIPDRFSAQQFSDYHSELNMSSLELGDSALYFCASSLGVTSYNSPLHFGNGTRLTVT.

The gene calls are TRBV20-1 and TRBJ2-1; the D call may be TRBD1 or TRBD2 (6 bases each). Germline V gene sequence: CDR1 DFQATT, CDR2 SNEGSKA (reference sequence). There are 14 residues in the CDR3. V lost 3 bases and J lost 2, with 11 bases in between. In DNA form, the CDR3 reads TGCAGTGCTAGTAAGGGGGGAGCCTACAATGAGCAGTTCTTC. Protein: CSASKGGAYNEQFF.

The J gene is TRBJ1-1, the V gene TRBV28, with TRBD1 matching 8 bases. CDR1 is MDHEN and CDR2 is SYDVKM in the germline V gene. CDR3 size: 14 residues. Losses at the gene ends were 5 bases for V and 5 bases for J; bases not matched to a gene: 7. CDR3 in DNA: TGTGCCAGCAGTACCGGACAGGGACGGACTGAAGCTTTCTTT. As protein: CASSTGQGRTEAFF.

The gene calls are TRBV14 and TRBJ1-6; no clear D. Trimming removed 6 bases at V and 0 bases at J, with 6 bases between. From germline, CDR1 is SGHDN and CDR2 FVKESK. The CDR3 has 14 amino acids. The CDR3 spells CASRASSYNSPLHF. In nucleotides, the CDR3 is TGTGCCAGCAGGGCCAGCTCCTATAATTCACCCCTCCACTTT.

The V call is TRBV30, the J call TRBJ2-1; D might be TRBD2 (5 bases). CDR3 length: 14 residues. The V end was cut by 3 bases, the J end by 0 bases, with 9 bases between. Looked up from germline, CDR1 is GTSNPN and CDR2 is SVGIG (reference sequence). The CDR3: CAWRSAASYNEQFF. The CDR3 coding sequence is TGTGCCTGGAGGTCAGCGGCCTCCTACAATGAGCAGTTCTTC.

This chain joins TRBV6-5 and TRBJ1-1; no firm D call. Germline V CDR1 and CDR2: MNHEY, SVGAGI. The V and J ends lost 2 bases and 1 base respectively, with 5 bases between them. There are 13 residues in the CDR3. The CDR3 loop is CASSYKRNTEAFF. The CDR3 bases are TGTGCCAGCAGTTACAAACGGAACACTGAAGCTTTCTTT.

V and J are TRBV7-8 and TRBJ1-4; TRBD1 might be the D (5 bases). The CDR3 has 15 amino acids. Between the trimmed V and J ends, which lost 1 base and 7 bases, there was a span of 13 bases. CDR1 and CDR2 from the germline V gene are SGHVS and FQNEAQ. CDR3 protein: CASSLGDAKGEKLFF. CDR3 bases: TGTGCCAGCAGCTTAGGGGACGCGAAGGGTGAAAAACTGTTTTTT.

The CDR3 DNA follows: TGTGCCAGCAGCTTAGTATCAGGCTTCAATTCACCCCTCCACTTT. Protein product: CASSLVSGFNSPLHF. V usage is TRBV7-9 and J usage is TRBJ1-6; the D is unclear. V lost 1 base and J 7 bases, leaving 11 bases between the germline ends. CDR3 length equals 15 residues. Germline CDR1 and CDR2: SEHNR and FQNEAQ (reference sequence).

The chain joins TRBV29-1 to TRBJ1-4; 7 nucleotides match TRBD1. Germline CDR1 reads SQVTM; CDR2 reads ANQGSEA. This CDR3 region has 15 residues. With 5 bases clipped from V and 0 bases from J, the junction kept 6 bases outside the gene matches. CDR3 loop: CSVTGTDATNEKLFF. The CDR3, as DNA: TGCAGCGTTACCGGGACAGATGCAACTAATGAAAAACTGTTTTTT.

The V call is TRBV11-2, the J call TRBJ2-7, with TRBD2 identical over 10 bases. In germline, CDR1 is SGHAT, CDR2 FQNNGV. The CDR3 covers 14 residues. The V and J ends lost 5 bases and 3 bases, in that order; junction bases with no gene match: 4. CDR3 nucleotides: TGTGCCAGCAGCCCAGTAGCGGGGGGCTACGAGCAGTACTTC. Its translation: CASSPVAGGYEQYF. Based on the CDR3 plus reference TRBV11-2 and TRBJ2-7, the full variable domain is EAGVAQSPRYKIIEKRQSVAFWCNPISGHATLYWYQQILGQGPKLLIQFQNNGVVDDSQLPKDRFSAERLKGVDSTLKIQPAKLEDSAVYLCASSPVAGGYEQYFGPGTRLTVT.

V gene TRBV19 combines with J gene TRBJ1-2; D is perhaps TRBD1 (5 bases). V lost 5 bases and J lost 8, with 15 bases in between. The CDR3 has 13 amino acids. Germline V gives CDR1 LNHDA, CDR2 SQIVND (reference sequence). Here the CDR3 DNA reads TGTGCCAGTAGTTCACGGGACGGACGAGGCTACACCTTC. It encodes CASSSRDGRGYTF.

This chain connects TRBV7-9 to TRBJ2-2; D unclear. Germline CDR1 is SEHNR and CDR2 is FQNEAQ (reference sequence). V lost 0 bases, J lost 6 bases, and 2 bases lay in between. CDR3 length equals 12 residues. As DNA, the CDR3 is TGTGCCAGCAGCTTAGCGTCCGGGGAGCTGTTTTTT. The encoded protein is CASSLASGELFF.

This chain joins TRBV28 and TRBJ2-3; D remains ambiguous. Germline V CDR1 and CDR2: MDHEN, SYDVKM. Trimming left V 2 bases short and J 0 bases short, with 6 bases between. This CDR3 contains 14 residues. The chain's CDR3 is CASSLPQSTDTQYF. In DNA, the CDR3 is TGTGCCAGCAGTTTACCACAAAGCACAGATACGCAGTATTTT.

The chain combines TRBV28 with TRBJ1-1; D call uncertain. This CDR3 spans 11 amino acids. Germline assignment: CDR1 MDHEN and CDR2 SYDVKM. V was shortened by 2 bases and J by 11 bases, with 9 bases between the two germline ends. The DNA for the CDR3 is TGTGCCAGCAGTTTAGGGCAGTGGGCTTTCTTT. As protein: CASSLGQWAFF. The full variable domain, its missing parts supplied by reference TRBV28 and TRBJ1-1, is DVKVTQSSRYLVKRTGEKVFLECVQDMDHENMFWYRQDPGLGLRLIYFSYDVKMKEKGDIPEGYSVSREKKERFSLILESASTNQTSMYLCASSLGQWAFFGQGTRLTVV.

Here the CDR3 reads CASSQSGGPNEQFF. The DNA of the CDR3 is TGTGCCAGCAGCCAGTCGGGGGGCCCCAATGAGCAGTTCTTC. The chain uses TRBV4-2 and TRBJ2-1; weak D call: TRBD2 (7 bases). V gave up 3 bases and J gave up 6 bases, with 12 bases separating them. Germline V lookup: CDR1 LGHNA, CDR2 YNFKEQ. The CDR3 contains 14 residues.

This chain links TRBV28 with TRBJ1-5; D is unclear. Germline assignment: CDR1 MDHEN and CDR2 SYDVKM. There are 16 residues in the CDR3. Trimming took 4 bases from V and 4 from J, leaving 17 bases between them. The CDR3 DNA follows: TGTGCCAGCAGTTCGACCACGGGCCAGCTGAATCAGCCCCAGCATTTT. Residues: CASSSTTGQLNQPQHF.

CDR3: CASRTPGQGSYEQYF. The CDR3 DNA follows: TGTGCCAGCAGGACCCCGGGACAGGGTTCCTACGAGCAGTACTTC. V gene TRBV28 combines with J gene TRBJ2-7; 9 nucleotides line up with TRBD1. The CDR3 sequence is 15 residues long. The V segment lost 6 bases and the J segment 1 base; nucleotides outside the gene matches: 7. CDR1 is MDHEN, CDR2 SYDVKM, per germline.

The chain links TRBV29-1 to TRBJ1-2, with TRBD1 identical over 8 bases. Germline trimming cut 7 bases from V and 2 bases from J; bases unmatched to any gene: 6. This CDR3 contains 13 residues. CDR1 and CDR2 (germline): SQVTM, ANQGSEA. The CDR3 DNA sequence: TGCAGCGCTTGGGACAGGTCAAACTATGGCTACACCTTC. Translating gives CSAWDRSNYGYTF.

This sequence joins TRBV28 and TRBJ1-4, with D uncertain. Germline V gene lookup returns CDR1 MDHEN and CDR2 SYDVKM. With 3 bases removed from V and 2 bases from J, the gap between germline ends came to 7 bases. This CDR3 is 14 amino acids long. The CDR3, as DNA: TGTGCCAGCAGTTTTGCGTCGACTAATGAAAAACTGTTTTTT. Protein sequence: CASSFASTNEKLFF.

The chain recombines TRBV24-1 with TRBJ2-7, with D hard to call. Germline V gene sequence: CDR1 KGHDR, CDR2 SFDVKD. V was shortened by 9 bases and J by 6 bases, with 20 bases between the two germline ends. The length of the CDR3 is 14 residues. This chain's CDR3 is CATARSDYPAEQYF. The CDR3 DNA is TGTGCCACCGCCAGGTCGGATTACCCGGCCGAGCAGTACTTC.

The chain carries TRBV3-1 (or the pseudogene TRBV3-2) and TRBJ2-7; 7 bases fit TRBD1. Losses at the gene ends were 2 bases for V and 6 bases for J; bases not matched to a gene: 7. Germline values: CDR1 LGHDT, CDR2 YNNKEL (reference sequence). The CDR3 is made up of 14 amino acids. The CDR3 region has the DNA TGTGCCAGCAGCCAATCATACAGGGGTCTCGAGCAGTACTTC. Its protein product is CASSQSYRGLEQYF.

The chain couples TRBV9 to TRBJ2-7; no firm D call. Looked up from germline, CDR1 is SGDLS and CDR2 is YYNGEE. The CDR3 runs to 15 residues. V was shortened by 2 bases and J by 2 bases, with 14 bases between the two germline ends. The CDR3: CASSVRPALTYEQYF. CDR3 sequence (DNA): TGTGCCAGCAGCGTCCGCCCCGCCCTGACCTACGAGCAGTACTTC.

The chain is built from TRBV11-2 and TRBJ1-2; TRBD1 is a possible D gene (5 bases). CDR1 is SGHAT, CDR2 FQNNGV, per germline. This CDR3 is built from 16 residues. V lost 1 base to trimming and J lost 2 bases, with 14 bases between them. The CDR3 DNA follows: TGTGCCAGCAGCTTAGGTGGGACGGGAGGGAACTATGGCTACACCTTC. This translates into CASSLGGTGGNYGYTF.

This clone appeared many times. The DNA of the CDR3 is TGTGCCAGCAGCCAACAGGGGGCGCTTAGCACTGAAGCTTTCTTT. Its translation is CASSQQGALSTEAFF. The rearrangement links TRBV14 to TRBJ1-1, with TRBD1 identical over 8 bases. CDR3 size: 15 residues. Germline V CDR1 and CDR2: SGHDN, FVKESK. The V segment lost 2 bases and the J segment 4 bases; nucleotides outside the gene matches: 6. The full variable domain, completed using reference TRBV14 and TRBJ1-1, is EAGVTQFPSHSVIEKGQTVTLRCDPISGHDNLYWYRRVMGKEIKFLLHFVKESKQDESGMPNNRFLAERTGGTYSTLKVQPAELEDSGVYFCASSQQGALSTEAFFGQGTRLTVV.

J is TRBJ1-6 and V is TRBV6-5, with D possibly matching TRBD1 (6 bases). Germline V gene sequence: CDR1 MNHEY, CDR2 SVGAGI. Trimming took 2 bases from V and 6 from J, leaving 11 bases between them. There are 15 residues in the CDR3. CDR3 bases: TGTGCCAGCAGTTACGGGGGGGCAGGTAATTCACCCCTCCACTTT. Protein sequence: CASSYGGAGNSPLHF.

This clone was seen once. The rearrangement uses TRBV18 and TRBJ2-2, with 10 bases lining up with TRBD2. This CDR3 comprises 16 residues. The germline V gene encodes CDR1 KGHSH and CDR2 LQKENI. Trimming took 2 bases from V and 1 from J; bases not matched to a gene: 1. The CDR3 protein is CASSPRTSGNTGELFF. CDR3 sequence (DNA): TGTGCCAGCTCACCAAGGACTAGCGGGAACACCGGGGAGCTGTTTTTT.

The chain joins TRBV28 to TRBJ1-5; unclear D gene. The germline V and J ends were trimmed by 3 bases and 7 bases, with 16 bases remaining between them. Germline values: CDR1 MDHEN, CDR2 SYDVKM. There are 15 residues in the CDR3. The CDR3 region is CASSFLREVVQPQHF. Written as DNA, the CDR3 is TGTGCCAGCAGTTTCCTAAGGGAGGTGGTACAGCCCCAGCATTTT.

This chain uses TRBV2 with TRBJ1-6, with D possibly TRBD1 on 5 matching bases. V lost 7 bases and J 2 bases, leaving 12 bases between the germline ends. The CDR3 is 15 residues long. The germline gives CDR1 SNHLY, CDR2 FYNNEI. The CDR3 is CASMAGWPYNSPLHF. For the CDR3, the DNA is TGTGCCAGCATGGCAGGGTGGCCCTATAATTCACCCCTCCACTTT.